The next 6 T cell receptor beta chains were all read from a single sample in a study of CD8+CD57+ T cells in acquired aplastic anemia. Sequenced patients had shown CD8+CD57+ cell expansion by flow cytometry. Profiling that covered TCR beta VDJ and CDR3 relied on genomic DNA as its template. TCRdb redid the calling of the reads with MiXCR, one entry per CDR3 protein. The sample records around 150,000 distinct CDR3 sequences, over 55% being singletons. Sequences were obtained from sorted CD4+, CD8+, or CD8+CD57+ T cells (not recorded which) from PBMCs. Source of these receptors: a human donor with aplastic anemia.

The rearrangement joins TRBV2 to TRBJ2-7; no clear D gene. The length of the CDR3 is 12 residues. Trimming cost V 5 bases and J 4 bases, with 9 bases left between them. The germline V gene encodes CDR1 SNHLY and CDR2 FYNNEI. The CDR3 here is CASSKEGYEQYF. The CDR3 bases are TGTGCCAGCAGTAAGGAAGGATACGAGCAGTACTTC.

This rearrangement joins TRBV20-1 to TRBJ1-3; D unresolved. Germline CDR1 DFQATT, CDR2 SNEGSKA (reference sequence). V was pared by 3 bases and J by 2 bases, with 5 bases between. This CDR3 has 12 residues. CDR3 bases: TGCAGTGCTAGGTCCCCTGGAAACACCATATATTTT. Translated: CSARSPGNTIYF.

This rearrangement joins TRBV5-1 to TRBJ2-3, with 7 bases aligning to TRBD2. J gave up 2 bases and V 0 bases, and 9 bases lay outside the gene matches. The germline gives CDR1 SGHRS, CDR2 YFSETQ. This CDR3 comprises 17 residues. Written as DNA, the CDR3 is TGCGCCAGCAGCTTGGGCGGAGGCGGGGGTTCCACAGATACGCAGTATTTT. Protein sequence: CASSLGGGGGSTDTQYF.

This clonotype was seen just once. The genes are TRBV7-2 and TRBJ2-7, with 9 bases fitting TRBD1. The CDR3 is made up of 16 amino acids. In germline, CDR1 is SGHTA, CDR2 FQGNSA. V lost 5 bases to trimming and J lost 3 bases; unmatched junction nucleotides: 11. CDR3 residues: CASSPRWGTGHYEQYF. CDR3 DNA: TGTGCCAGCAGCCCGAGGTGGGGGACAGGGCACTACGAGCAGTACTTC.

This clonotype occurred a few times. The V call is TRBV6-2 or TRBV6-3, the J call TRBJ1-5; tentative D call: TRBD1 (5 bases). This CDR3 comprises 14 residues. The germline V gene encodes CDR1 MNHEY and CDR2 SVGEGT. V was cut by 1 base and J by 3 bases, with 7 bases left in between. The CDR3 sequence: CASSYFGANQPQHF. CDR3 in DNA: TGTGCCAGCAGTTACTTCGGGGCCAATCAGCCCCAGCATTTT.

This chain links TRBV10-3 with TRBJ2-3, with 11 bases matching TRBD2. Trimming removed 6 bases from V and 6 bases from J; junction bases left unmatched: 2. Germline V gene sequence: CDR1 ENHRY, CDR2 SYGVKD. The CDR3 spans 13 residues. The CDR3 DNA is TGTGCCATCAGGACTAGCGGGAACGATACGCAGTATTTT. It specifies CAIRTSGNDTQYF.